The 4 T cell receptor beta chains in this list originate from one sample, sequenced in a study of chemoradiotherapy in HPV16-positive cancers. Here immunoSEQ multiplex PCR was the method, and the copy in TCRdb shows in-frame clones only, minus some. The data show some 1,500 clones, with nearly 90% seen just once and more than 3% held by the top ten. Sequencing used tumor tissue, obtained from a patient who underwent chemoradiotherapy. All receptors derive from a human donor with HPV-associated anogenital cancer.

This sequence joins TRBV6-6 and TRBJ1-6; D remains unclear. V was cut by 5 bases and J by 3 bases, with 5 bases left in between. Looked up from germline, CDR1 is MNHNY and CDR2 is SVGAGI (reference sequence). CDR3 length: 13 residues. The chain's CDR3 is CASSPIYNSPLHF. The CDR3, as DNA: TGTGCCAGCAGTCCTATCTATAATTCACCCCTCCACTTT.

Only one count was recorded for this clone. The chain recombines TRBV6-1 with TRBJ1-2; 7 nucleotides agree with TRBD1. Germline V gene sequence: CDR1 MNHNS, CDR2 SASEGT. The CDR3 covers 13 residues. V was clipped by 3 bases and J by 8 bases; unmatched bases: 6. Here the CDR3 DNA reads TGTGCCAGCAGTGAGACAGGGTTGGGCGGCTACACCTTC. Protein sequence: CASSETGLGGYTF.

In its sample, this clone was seen a few times. The rearrangement uses TRBV29-1 and TRBJ1-2; TRBD1 matches at 7 bases. Germline V gene data show CDR1 as SQVTM and CDR2 as ANQGSEA. The CDR3 length is 14 residues. V was pared by 6 bases and J by 4 bases, with 11 bases of the junction left unmatched. The DNA for the CDR3 is TGCAGCGTCCACACAGGGACAGTTATCTATGGCTACACCTTC. This codes for CSVHTGTVIYGYTF.

The chain has TRBV9 and TRBJ1-3; no clear D. Germline values: CDR1 SGDLS, CDR2 YYNGEE. Deletions cut 6 bases from V and 4 bases from J, with 14 bases between. This CDR3 has 14 residues. The CDR3 sequence: CASTTPGVGNTIYF. The CDR3 coding sequence is TGTGCCAGCACCACCCCCGGGGTCGGAAACACCATATATTTT.